These 30 T cell receptor gamma chains share one sample of origin, sequenced in a study of γδ T cells in repeated Plasmodium falciparum infection. TCRdb reprocessed the multiplex PCR reads using CATT. The sample records 25,000 to 35,000 gamma-chain clones, about 1.5% being singletons. Flow sorting of PBMC yielded separate Vgamma9/Vdelta2+ and Vdelta2-negative gammadelta T cell populations for bulk repertoire analysis. Sequences were obtained from gamma-delta T cells from blood. The receptors were sampled from a pool of human donors (malaria-infected and uninfected, not separated).

This clone has a handful of counts. This is likely an artifact of a read error, given a far larger clone one base away. At the DNA level, this CDR3 is encoded by other sequences in the same sample as well. The J gene has no call, while the V gene is TRGV9. Per the germline V gene, CDR1 is GITISATS and CDR2 is ISYDGTV (reference sequence). This CDR3 comprises 17 residues. The CDR3 sequence: CALWEAKQELGKKIKVF. As DNA, the CDR3 is TGTGCCTTGTGGGAGGCAAAACAAGAGTTGGGCAAAAAAATAAAGGTATTT.

Many counts were recorded for this clone. Within the sample, other DNA sequences also encode this same CDR3. The chain has TRGV4 and TRGJP2. The V gene end was trimmed by 0 bases and the J gene end by 2 bases; junction bases not matched to a gene: 9. Germline V gene lookup returns CDR1 EGSTGY and CDR2 YDSYTSSV. This CDR3 comprises 17 residues. The CDR3 sequence: CATWDGPRGSSDWIKTF. DNA of the CDR3: TGTGCCACCTGGGATGGGCCAAGGGGGAGTAGTGATTGGATCAAGACGTTT.

This clone was detected a few times. TCRdb's protein for this DNA is that of a much larger clone and differs from the translation at residue 6, likely a read error; the protein shown is the DNA translation. V and J are TRGV4 and TRGJ1 or TRGJ2. The J gene was missing in TCRdb and was found by matching the end of the DNA to germline. The CDR3 sequence is 11 residues long. V lost 5 bases, J lost 11 bases, and 9 bases stayed unmatched. CDR1 is EGSTGY and CDR2 is YDSYTSSV in the germline V gene. The CDR3 region is CATWVAPQKLF. For the CDR3, the DNA is TGTGCCACCTGGGTCGCGCCTCAGAAACTCTTT.

Remarks on this clone: It is likely a read error: a sequence one base away is far more abundant. In the same sample, other DNA sequences code for this CDR3. The chain joins TRGV9 to TRGJP. Because TCRdb records no J gene, it was assigned here through a match of the DNA to germline. The CDR3 totals 17 residues. Germline CDR1 and CDR2: GITISATS and ISYDGTV (reference sequence). The CDR3 loop reads CALWEERQELGKKIKVF. The CDR3, as DNA: TGCGCCTTGTGGGAAGAAAGACAAGAGTTGGGCAAAAAAATCAAGGTATTT.

At least ten counts were recorded for this clone. The protein in TCRdb stems from a much larger clone and differs at residue 6 from this DNA's translation, likely a read error; here the protein is translated from the DNA. The chain uses TRGV9 and TRGJP. TCRdb lists no J gene, so it was determined here by aligning the DNA to germline. CDR1 is GITISATS and CDR2 is ISYDGTV in the germline V gene (reference sequence). This CDR3 has 18 amino acids. V dropped 3 bases and J dropped 4; count of bases not matched to a gene: 9. CDR3: CALWETGPQELGKKIKVF. The DNA of the CDR3 is TGTGCCTTGTGGGAGACGGGCCCTCAAGAGTTGGGCAAAAAAATCAAGGTATTT.

Ten or more counts support this clone. A far larger clone is one nucleotide away, so this likely arose from a read error. Other DNA sequences from this sample encode an identical CDR3 as well. This chain links TRGV9 with TRGJP. The CDR3 extends over 16 amino acids. CDR1 is GITISATS, CDR2 ISYDGTV, per germline (reference sequence). CDR3 sequence reads: CALWGSKELGKKIKVF. CDR3 bases: TGTGCCTTGTGGGGCAGTAAAGAGTTGGGCAAAAAAATCAAAGTATTT.

This clone was seen at least ten times. TCRdb's protein for this DNA is that of a much larger clone and differs from the translation at residue 7, likely a read error; the protein shown is the DNA translation. J is TRGJ1 or TRGJ2 and V is TRGV9. The J segment lost 15 bases and the V segment lost 9 bases, leaving 11 bases of the junction unmatched. The CDR3 contains 9 residues. Germline CDR1 reads GITISATS; CDR2 reads ISYDGTV (reference sequence). The DNA for the CDR3 is TGTGCCTTGGAACGGGAGAGACTCTTT. Its translation is CALERERLF.

This clone was seen many times. This DNA translates differently at residue 5 from the TCRdb protein, which is that of a much larger clone; a read error is likely, and the protein shown is the DNA's own translation. The rearrangement joins TRGV9 to TRGJ1 or TRGJ2. Because TCRdb records no J gene, it was assigned here through a match of the DNA to germline. Looked up from germline, CDR1 is GITISATS and CDR2 is ISYDGTV (reference sequence). The CDR3 is 11 amino acids. The CDR3 region is CALWGVDEKLF. The CDR3 coding sequence is TGTGCCTTGTGGGGGGTGGACGAGAAACTCTTT.

This clone has ten or more counts. With only one base between it and a far larger clone, this is likely a read error. This CDR3 is also generated by other DNA sequences in the sample. This chain links TRGV9 with TRGJP. TCRdb is silent on the J gene; assignment here came from matching the DNA to germline. Germline CDR1 and CDR2: GITISATS and ISYDGTV (reference sequence). The CDR3 has 17 amino acids. The CDR3 coding sequence is TGTGCCTTGTGGGAGGTGCACGTTGGGTTGGGCAAAAAGATCAAGGTATTT. It codes for CALWEVHVGLGKKIKVF.

This clone was recorded a few times. The TCRdb protein, from a much larger clone, departs from this DNA's translation at residue 8, likely by read error; the protein shown derives from the DNA. The CDR3 coding sequence is TGTGCCACCTGGGACTTCTCGAGACTCTTT. This sequence encodes CATWDFSRLF. The J gene went uncalled, whereas the V gene is TRGV5. CDR3 length: 10 amino acids. Germline V gene data show CDR1 as VINAFY and CDR2 as YDVSNSKD.

This clone occurred many times. This likely stems from a read error, as it lies one base from a far larger clone. Other DNA sequences in the sample encode the same CDR3. The V call is TRGV9, the J call TRGJP. Germline assignment: CDR1 GITISATS and CDR2 ISYDGTV (reference sequence). This CDR3 is built from 15 residues. Written as DNA, the CDR3 is TGTGCCTTGTGGGAGGTAGAGTTGGGCAAAAAGATCAAGGTATTT. This translates into CALWEVELGKKIKVF.

This clone was recorded many times. The TCRdb protein, from a much larger clone, departs from this DNA's translation at residue 3, likely by read error; the protein shown derives from the DNA. The chain carries TRGV2 and TRGJ1 or TRGJ2. Germline CDR1 is EGSNGY and CDR2 is YDSYNSKV. This CDR3 is built from 13 residues. The CDR3 reads CAPWDGLFYKKLF. For the CDR3, the DNA is TGTGCCCCCTGGGACGGGCTTTTTTATAAGAAACTCTTT.

The table lists this clone with a few counts. The protein held in TCRdb is that of a much larger clone and does not match this DNA's translation at residue 12, likely because of a read error; the protein shown is translated from the DNA. V gene TRGV9 combines with J gene TRGJP. No J gene is reported in TCRdb; it was inferred here by comparing the DNA with germline. The CDR3 loop spans 13 amino acids. CDR1 is GITISATS, CDR2 ISYDGTV, per germline (reference sequence). V lost 1 base and J lost 23; bases outside the gene matches: 11. The CDR3 is CALWEVSGWFKVF. For the CDR3, the DNA is TGTGCCTTGTGGGAGGTCTCTGGTTGGTTCAAGGTATTT.

This clone has at least ten counts. One base separates it from a far larger clone, so it is likely a read error. Different DNA sequences within this sample yield the same CDR3. V is TRGV9 and J is TRGJP. Per germline, CDR1 GITISATS and CDR2 ISYDGTV (reference sequence). The CDR3 consists of 16 residues. CDR3 bases: TGTGCCTTGTGGGAGGTAAAGGAGTTAGGCAAAAAAATCAAGGTATTT. This sequence encodes CALWEVKELGKKIKVF.

This clone showed up many times. TCRdb's listed protein matches a much larger clone and diverges from this DNA's translation at residue 7, likely through a read error; the protein shown comes from the DNA. The CDR3: CALWEGPQELGKKIKVF. The CDR3 DNA follows: TGTGCCTTGTGGGAGGGGCCCCAAGAGTTGGGCAAAAAAATCAAGGTATTT. The V call is TRGV9, the J call TRGJP. V lost 2 bases, J lost 4 bases, and 5 bases stayed unmatched. CDR3 length: 17 residues. Germline loops: CDR1 GITISATS, CDR2 ISYDGTV (reference sequence).

This clone was picked up many times. TCRdb shows a much larger clone's protein in place of this DNA's translation, and the two differ at residue 11, likely through a read error; the protein shown is translated from the DNA. Here the CDR3 DNA reads TGTGCCTTGTGGGAGGTTGGAGAGTTGGGCAGAAAAATCAAGGTATTT. Protein product: CALWEVGELGRKIKVF. The chain uses TRGV9 and TRGJP. Germline loops: CDR1 GITISATS, CDR2 ISYDGTV (reference sequence). The length of the CDR3 is 16 residues.

This clone was counted between two and nine times. The translation of this DNA and the TCRdb protein of a much larger clone differ at residue 6, probably owing to a read error; the protein shown here is translated from the DNA. The genes are TRGV9 and TRGJP. As TCRdb names no J gene, one was assigned here on the basis of a DNA match to germline. Unmatched junction bases numbered 6, after V lost 3 bases and J lost 4 bases. The CDR3 extends over 17 amino acids. The germline V gene has CDR1 GITISATS and CDR2 ISYDGTV (reference sequence). The CDR3 DNA follows: TGTGCCTTGTGGGAGCACGGACAAGAGTTGGGCAAAAAAATCAAGGTATTT. Residues: CALWEHGQELGKKIKVF.

This clone was recorded a few times. Translating this DNA gives a protein that differs at residue 11 from the TCRdb one, which belongs to a much larger clone; a read error is likely, and the protein shown is this translation. The chain carries TRGV9 and TRGJP. No J gene was available from TCRdb, and it was assigned here by a germline match of the DNA. Germline lookup yields CDR1 GITISATS and CDR2 ISYDGTV (reference sequence). This CDR3 has 17 residues. CDR3 loop: CALWEVRVELSKKIKVF. DNA for the CDR3: TGTGCCTTGTGGGAGGTGCGGGTTGAGTTGAGCAAAAAAATCAAGGTATTT.

This clone came up many times. The protein that TCRdb holds for this DNA derives from a much larger clone and differs from the translated DNA at residue 5, which likely indicates a read error; the protein shown here is translated from the DNA. The V gene is TRGV9, the J gene TRGJP. The J gene, not given by TCRdb, was assigned here from a germline match of the nucleotide sequence. In germline, CDR1 is GITISATS, CDR2 ISYDGTV (reference sequence). CDR3 length equals 17 residues. Here the CDR3 DNA reads TGTGCCTTGTGGGGGGTGCAAGGGGGGTTGGGCAAAAAAATCAAGGTATTT. Translation gives CALWGVQGGLGKKIKVF.

Details on this clone: The TCRdb protein comes from a much larger clone and disagrees with this DNA's translation at residue 9, likely due to a read error; the protein given here is derived from the DNA. The rearrangement uses TRGV4 and TRGJ1 or TRGJ2. The germline V gene encodes CDR1 EGSTGY and CDR2 YDSYTSSV. J gave up 8 bases and V 0 bases, and 7 bases lay outside the gene matches. The CDR3 contains 13 residues. CDR3: CATWDGPIHKKLF. CDR3 nucleotide sequence: TGTGCCACCTGGGATGGGCCGATTCATAAGAAACTCTTT.

In this sample, this clone turned up many times. For this DNA, TCRdb reports the protein of a much larger clone, which diverges at residue 7, most likely from a read error; the protein presented here is translated directly from the DNA. The V and J genes are TRGV9 and TRGJP. TCRdb offers no J gene call, so here the DNA was matched to germline to obtain one. V lost 2 bases, J lost 7 bases, and 5 bases stayed unmatched. The CDR3 spans 16 residues. Germline CDR1 GITISATS, CDR2 ISYDGTV (reference sequence). The CDR3 spells CALWEGSELGKKIKVF. The CDR3 DNA follows: TGTGCCTTGTGGGAGGGAAGCGAGTTGGGCAAAAAAATCAAGGTATTT.

Many counts were recorded for this clone. A read error likely explains why the TCRdb protein, taken from a much larger clone, differs from this DNA's translation at residue 10; the protein shown is translated from the DNA. The J gene is TRGJP, the V gene TRGV9. TCRdb records no J gene; here it was assigned by comparing the DNA to germline. CDR1 is GITISATS and CDR2 is ISYDGTV in the germline V gene (reference sequence). The CDR3 has 15 amino acids. CDR3 coding DNA: TGTGCCTTGTGGGAACGAGAGTTGGGCGAAAAAATCAAGGTATTT. The encoded protein is CALWERELGEKIKVF.

This clone was seen ten or more times. TCRdb pairs this DNA with a much larger clone's protein that differs at residue 8, likely a read error; the protein shown was translated from the DNA. The V and J genes are TRGV9 and TRGJ1 or TRGJ2. The J gene, not given by TCRdb, was assigned here from a germline match of the nucleotide sequence. The ends lost 1 base at V and 12 bases at J; junction bases unmatched: 6. The CDR3 is made up of 11 amino acids. Germline V lookup: CDR1 GITISATS, CDR2 ISYDGTV (reference sequence). The CDR3 protein is CALWEVPRKLF. The CDR3 bases are TGTGCCTTGTGGGAGGTTCCCAGGAAACTCTTT.

There are many counts of this clone. The protein recorded in TCRdb matches a much larger clone and deviates from this DNA's translation at residue 8, suggesting a read error; the protein here is obtained by translating the DNA. The chain combines TRGV9 with TRGJ1 or TRGJ2. This CDR3 is built from 12 residues. V was clipped by 5 bases and J by 9 bases; unmatched bases: 10. The V gene's germline CDR1 is GITISATS and CDR2 ISYDGTV (reference sequence). The CDR3 spells CALWGPKPKKLF. In nucleotides, the CDR3 is TGTGCCTTGTGGGGGCCTAAACCTAAGAAACTCTTT.

At least ten counts were recorded for this clone. Given a far larger clone just one base away, this is likely a sequencing read error. The same CDR3 is also encoded by other DNA sequences in this sample. There is no J gene call, but TRGV9 is given as the V gene. The CDR3 spans 17 residues. CDR1 and CDR2 (germline): GITISATS, ISYDGTV (reference sequence). Here the CDR3 reads CALWEVLVGLGKKIKVF. The CDR3 bases are TGTGCCTTGTGGGAGGTGTTGGTAGGGTTGGGCAAAAAAATCAAGGTATTC.

This clone was picked up a small number of times. Translating this DNA gives a protein that differs at residue 10 from the TCRdb one, which belongs to a much larger clone; a read error is likely, and the protein shown is this translation. This chain uses TRGV8 with TRGJ1 or TRGJ2. CDR1 is VENAVY, CDR2 YDSYNSRV, per germline. The CDR3 loop spans 14 amino acids. CDR3 amino acids: CATWDMSNYCKKLF. The CDR3 nucleotides read TGTGCCACCTGGGATATGTCGAATTATTGTAAGAAACTCTTT.

This clone has a count of ten or more. This same CDR3 is encoded by further DNA sequences in the sample. The V call is TRGV2, the J call TRGJ1 or TRGJ2. The V gene's germline CDR1 is EGSNGY and CDR2 YDSYNSKV. The length of the CDR3 is 14 residues. Trimming at V came to 0 bases and at J to 4 bases, leaving 6 bases not matched to a gene. DNA for the CDR3: TGTGCCACCTGGGACGGGCGTGGATATTATAAGAAACTCTTT. It translates to CATWDGRGYYKKLF.

This clone was counted a few times. TCRdb lists the protein of a much larger clone for this DNA, which differs at residue 11, so this is likely a read error; the protein given here is translated from the DNA itself. The chain couples TRGV9 to TRGJP. Since TCRdb gives no J gene, matching the DNA to germline was used here to assign it. This CDR3 has 18 residues. CDR1 and CDR2 from the germline V gene are GITISATS and ISYDGTV (reference sequence). The CDR3 bases are TGTGCCTTGTGGCAGGTGAGCCGGCAAGAGTGGGGCAAAAAAATCAAGGTATTT. This gives the protein CALWQVSRQEWGKKIKVF.

This clone was counted at least ten times. This chain links TRGV9 with TRGJP1. The V and J ends lost 1 base and 2 bases, in that order; junction bases with no gene match: 10. The V gene's germline CDR1 is GITISATS and CDR2 ISYDGTV (reference sequence). CDR3 size: 17 residues. The CDR3 sequence: CALWEVPLETTGWFKIF. The CDR3 nucleotides read TGTGCCTTGTGGGAGGTCCCCTTGGAGACCACTGGTTGGTTCAAGATATTT.

In this sample, this clone turned up many times. The amino acid sequence in TCRdb belongs to a much larger clone and departs from this DNA's translation at residue 5, likely a sequencing read error; the sequence shown is translated from the DNA. The chain recombines TRGV9 with TRGJ1 or TRGJ2. Here the J gene came from matching the DNA to germline, since TCRdb omits it. After removal of 5 bases from V and 2 bases from J, the junction contained 6 bases not matched to a gene. This CDR3 has 13 amino acids. Germline CDR1 is GITISATS and CDR2 is ISYDGTV (reference sequence). As DNA, the CDR3 is TGTGCCTTGTGGGGGGTCGATTATTATAAGAAACTCTTT. Residues: CALWGVDYYKKLF.